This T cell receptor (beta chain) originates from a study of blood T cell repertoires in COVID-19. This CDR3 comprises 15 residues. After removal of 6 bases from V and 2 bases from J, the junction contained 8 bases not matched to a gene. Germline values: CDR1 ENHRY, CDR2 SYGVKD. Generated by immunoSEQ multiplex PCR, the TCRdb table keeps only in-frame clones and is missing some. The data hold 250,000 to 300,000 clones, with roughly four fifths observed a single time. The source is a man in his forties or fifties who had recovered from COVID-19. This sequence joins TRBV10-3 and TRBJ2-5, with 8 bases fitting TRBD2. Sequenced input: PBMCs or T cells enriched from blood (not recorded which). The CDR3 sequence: CAISAPGGGQETQYF. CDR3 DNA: TGTGCCATCAGCGCACCGGGGGGGGGTCAAGAGACCCAGTACTTC.